A selection of T cell receptor beta chains follows, all from one sample in a study of blood T cell repertoires in COVID-19. Sequencing was performed with immunoSEQ multiplex PCR; in TCRdb, only in-frame clones are kept and a portion is missing. The table shows about 240,000 clones, with 70% to 90% occurring only once. Sequenced sample: peripheral blood. The receptor source for this set is a man aged 55 to 70 with acute or convalescent COVID-19. The CDR3 runs from the conserved cysteine through the conserved F or W. The D gene is left open where the match is weak. Rows may omit the clone size; those that give it use once, few, many or a size class.

V gene	clone size	D gene	J gene	CDR3 protein	CDR3 DNA
TRBV28	.	TRBD2	TRBJ2-3	CASSLYRLAGATDTQYF	TGTGCCAGCAGTTTATACCGACTAGCGGGGGCCACAGATACGCAGTATTTT
TRBV27	.	.	TRBJ1-4	CASSFQGQNEKLFF	TGTGCCAGCAGCTTCCAGGGACAAAATGAAAAACTGTTTTTT
TRBV3-1/TRBV3-2	few	.	TRBJ1-6	CASSPRGQLDPLHF	TGTGCCAGCAGCCCGAGGGGACAATTAGATCCCCTCCACTTT
TRBV5-6	.	TRBD1	TRBJ1-3	CASGRDRGLPSSGNTIYF	TGTGCCAGCGGTCGGGACAGGGGGCTACCGAGCTCTGGAAACACCATATATTTT
TRBV7-8	.	TRBD1	TRBJ2-5	CASSPWDSLETQYF	TGTGCCAGCAGCCCCTGGGACAGCTTAGAGACCCAGTACTTC
TRBV29-1	.	TRBD1	TRBJ2-1	CSVDRDRGRRSQFF	TGCAGCGTTGACAGAGACAGGGGGCGTCGAAGTCAGTTCTTC
TRBV11-2	.	.	TRBJ2-7	CASSLRTSDEQYF	TGTGCCAGCAGCTTAAGGACTTCGGACGAGCAGTACTTC
TRBV24-1	.	TRBD1	TRBJ2-2	CATSDITGATNTGELFF	TGTGCCACCAGTGATATCACAGGGGCTACGAACACCGGGGAGCTGTTTTTT
TRBV6-5	many	TRBD1	TRBJ2-7	CASSKGTGESYEQYF	TGTGCCAGCAGCAAGGGGACAGGGGAATCCTACGAGCAGTACTTC
TRBV6-4	.	.	TRBJ2-3	CASSEAGKGTQYF	TGTGCCAGCAGTGAGGCAGGGAAGGGTACGCAGTATTTT
TRBV9	.	TRBD2	TRBJ2-1	CASSVEAVWTSSHEQFF	TGTGCCAGCAGCGTAGAAGCAGTGTGGACTAGCTCCCATGAGCAGTTCTTC
TRBV28	.	.	TRBJ1-3	CASSRAGNTIYF	TGTGCCAGCAGTCGTGCTGGAAACACCATATATTTT
TRBV18	.	TRBD2	TRBJ2-1	CASSPRGLAGSYNEQFF	TGTGCCAGCTCACCCCGGGGACTAGCGGGATCCTACAATGAGCAGTTCTTC
TRBV4-2	.	.	TRBJ1-3	CASSHAGEGGNTIYF	TGTGCCAGCAGCCACGCAGGGGAGGGAGGAAACACCATATATTTT
TRBV5-8	many	TRBD1	TRBJ1-6	CASSFLATGKSPLHF	TGTGCCAGCAGCTTCCTTGCGACAGGGAAGTCACCCCTCCACTTT
TRBV28	.	.	TRBJ1-5	CASSLSVSHQPQHF	TGTGCCAGCAGTTTATCGGTTAGCCATCAGCCCCAGCATTTT
TRBV24-1	.	TRBD1	TRBJ2-2	CATSLTGDNGELFF	TGTGCCACCAGCTTGACAGGGGACAACGGGGAGCTGTTTTTT
TRBV28	.	TRBD2	TRBJ2-7	CASSPSGGGGGYEQYF	TGTGCCAGCAGCCCTAGCGGGGGAGGGGGCGGTTACGAGCAGTACTTC
TRBV3-1/TRBV3-2	.	.	TRBJ2-6	CASTLEGASGANVLTF	TGTGCCAGCACCCTGGAGGGAGCCTCTGGGGCCAACGTCCTGACTTTC
TRBV27	.	.	TRBJ1-2	CASSLTANYGYTF	TGTGCCAGCAGTTTAACAGCAAACTATGGCTACACCTTC
TRBV24-1	.	TRBD2	TRBJ2-5	CATSPSGDQETQYF	TGTGCCACCAGCCCTAGCGGGGATCAAGAGACCCAGTACTTC
TRBV20-1	.	TRBD1	TRBJ1-5	CSASDQGEDQPQHF	TGCAGTGCTAGTGATCAGGGGGAGGATCAGCCCCAGCATTTT
TRBV20-1	few	.	TRBJ2-1	CSALPVEEQFF	TGCAGTGCTTTACCCGTCGAGGAGCAGTTCTTC
TRBV19	.	TRBD1	TRBJ1-2	CASSIQTGNYGYTF	TGTGCCAGTAGTATACAGACAGGGAACTATGGCTACACCTTC
TRBV6-5	once	.	TRBJ1-5	CASSYSANSNQPQHF	TGTGCCAGCAGTTACTCGGCCAATAGCAATCAGCCCCAGCATTTT
TRBV6-5	.	.	TRBJ1-6	CASSYSNQGLAPLHF	TGTGCCAGCAGTTACTCGAACCAGGGGTTGGCACCCCTCCACTTT
TRBV7-9	few	.	TRBJ1-5	CASSLGPNQPQHF	TGTGCCAGCAGCTTAGGGCCCAATCAGCCCCAGCATTTT
TRBV3-1/TRBV3-2	.	.	TRBJ1-2	CASSHRVNYGYTF	TGTGCCAGCAGCCACAGGGTTAACTATGGCTACACCTTC
TRBV5-8	.	.	TRBJ1-2	CASSLGDRTGDPKYGYTF	TGTGCCAGCAGCTTGGGAGACAGGACTGGCGACCCAAAGTATGGCTACACCTTC
TRBV15	.	.	TRBJ1-3	CATSRDVGGNTIYF	TGTGCCACCAGCAGAGATGTCGGGGGAAACACCATATATTTT
TRBV9	.	.	TRBJ2-2	CASSVVGTFLPGELFF	TGTGCCAGCAGCGTAGTTGGGACTTTCCTACCCGGGGAGCTGTTTTTT